One and the same sample provided the 21 T cell receptor beta chains below, sequenced in a study of cytomegalovirus exposure and HLA in healthy donors. Primers included in the PCR were 60 Vbeta and 13 Jbeta primers. The method was immunoSEQ multiplex PCR; TCRdb's version includes in-frame clones alone and lacks a portion of them. The sample includes hundreds of thousands of clones, around nine tenths of them seen just once. The specimen sequenced was PBMCs. The receptors stem from a woman aged 18-35 years in good health and CMV-seronegative.

Only one count was recorded for this clone. The chain employs TRBV2 and TRBJ1-2; 8 bases line up with TRBD1. Germline trimming cut 8 bases from V and 2 bases from J; bases unmatched to any gene: 10. CDR1 is SNHLY and CDR2 is FYNNEI in the germline V gene. The CDR3 runs 15 residues. This CDR3 reads CASDETGAKNYGYTF. The CDR3 DNA sequence: TGTGCCAGCGACGAGACAGGGGCGAAAAACTATGGCTACACCTTC.

V gene TRBV10-3 combines with J gene TRBJ2-2; TRBD2 matches at 7 bases. CDR1 ENHRY and CDR2 SYGVKD come from the germline V gene. J was trimmed by 5 bases and V by 8 bases; bases with no gene match: 5. This CDR3 spans 13 amino acids. The chain's CDR3 is CAIRGGTTGELFF. For the CDR3, the DNA is TGTGCCATCCGCGGGGGAACGACCGGGGAGCTGTTTTTT.

The genes are TRBV11-2 and TRBJ1-4; D possibly corresponds to TRBD1 (5 bases). The CDR3 contains 13 residues. Germline CDR1 is SGHAT and CDR2 is FQNNGV. V lost 0 bases, J lost 14 bases, and 13 bases lay in between. CDR3 residues: CASSLDGGRRLFF. Written as DNA, the CDR3 is TGTGCCAGCAGCTTAGATGGGGGGAGACGGCTGTTTTTT.

This clone has a handful of counts. The chain employs TRBV2 and TRBJ2-1, with 7 bases aligning to TRBD2. Unmatched junction bases numbered 13, after V lost 6 bases and J lost 14 bases. Germline-derived CDR1 and CDR2 are SNHLY and FYNNEI. This CDR3 comprises 13 residues. The CDR3 sequence: CASSAPSRRGKFF. The CDR3 nucleotides read TGTGCCAGCAGCGCTCCGAGTCGGCGGGGGAAGTTCTTC.

The gene calls are TRBV19 and TRBJ2-3, with D possibly being TRBD1 (5 bases). The CDR3 is made up of 15 amino acids. The germline V gene encodes CDR1 LNHDA and CDR2 SQIVND (reference sequence). The germline V and J ends were trimmed by 1 base and 0 bases, with 8 bases remaining between them. In nucleotides, the CDR3 is TGTGCCAGTAGTATAGGACAGTCTAGCACAGATACGCAGTATTTT. Encoded protein: CASSIGQSSTDTQYF.

The chain recombines TRBV2 with TRBJ2-7; 9 bases align to TRBD2. Germline CDR1 is SNHLY and CDR2 is FYNNEI. CDR3 size: 13 residues. V lost 5 bases and J lost 1; bases outside the gene matches: 0. CDR3 region: CASSSGGSYEQYF. DNA for the CDR3: TGTGCCAGCAGTAGCGGGGGGTCCTACGAGCAGTACTTC. Supplemented by reference TRBV2 and TRBJ2-7, the full variable domain reads EPEVTQTPSHQVTQMGQEVILRCVPISNHLYFYWYRQILGQKVEFLVSFYNNEISEKSEIFDDQFSVERPDGSNFTLKIRSTKLEDSAMYFCASSSGGSYEQYFGPGTRLTVT.

V is TRBV4-2 and J is TRBJ2-1; a weak D match, TRBD1 (5 bases). This CDR3 contains 15 residues. Germline V gene lookup returns CDR1 LGHNA and CDR2 YNFKEQ. Trimming took off 0 bases at V and 2 bases at J, with 8 bases between the two ends. The CDR3 coding sequence is TGTGCCAGCAGCCAAGAGACAGTACCCTACAATGAGCAGTTCTTC. As protein: CASSQETVPYNEQFF.

The chain combines TRBV6-6 with TRBJ2-2; no firm D call. CDR1 MNHNY and CDR2 SVGAGI come from the germline V gene (reference sequence). Deletions cut 4 bases from V and 6 bases from J, with 15 bases between. The length of the CDR3 is 15 residues. The CDR3 loop reads CASSSAAVMAGELFF. In DNA, the CDR3 is TGTGCCAGCAGTTCTGCGGCGGTCATGGCCGGGGAGCTGTTTTTT.

This rearrangement joins TRBV14 to TRBJ2-7; a weak D match, TRBD1 (6 bases). Germline lookup yields CDR1 SGHDN and CDR2 FVKESK. This CDR3 region has 16 residues. Trimming stripped 4 bases from V and 2 bases from J, with 18 bases between. CDR3 nucleotides: TGTGCCAGCAGCCCTACCTCGGGGACAACGACCTACGAGCAGTACTTC. Its protein is CASSPTSGTTTYEQYF.

The chain is built from TRBV6-4 and TRBJ2-2; 9 positions agree with TRBD1. V lost 0 bases and J lost 5; bases outside the gene matches: 1. The CDR3 totals 15 residues. In germline, CDR1 is MRHNA, CDR2 SNTAGT. This chain's CDR3 is CASSDSGQGTGELFF. The CDR3 bases are TGTGCCAGCAGTGACTCAGGACAGGGGACCGGGGAGCTGTTTTTT.

The sample holds one count of this clone. V and J are TRBV19 and TRBJ2-2, with 16 nucleotides matching TRBD2. Germline CDR1 and CDR2: LNHDA and SQIVND (reference sequence). The CDR3 is made up of 17 amino acids. With 7 bases clipped from V and 4 bases from J, the junction kept 6 bases outside the gene matches. The CDR3 nucleotides read TGTGCCAGTACGGGACTAGCGGGGGGGCTCGGCACCGGGGAGCTGTTTTTT. Protein product: CASTGLAGGLGTGELFF.

The table lists this clone with a count of one. The chain is built from TRBV14 and TRBJ1-6; tentatively, D is TRBD1 (5 bases). This CDR3 contains 17 residues. Germline-derived CDR1 and CDR2 are SGHDN and FVKESK. Trimming left V 4 bases short and J 7 bases short, with 20 bases between. CDR3 sequence reads: CASSPGGAQGWNSPLHF. The CDR3 DNA follows: TGTGCCAGCAGCCCTGGAGGGGCCCAGGGCTGGAATTCACCCCTCCACTTT.

The genes are TRBV19 and TRBJ2-1; D ambiguous. CDR1 and CDR2 from the germline V gene are LNHDA and SQIVND (reference sequence). CDR3 length: 11 residues. Trimming took 9 bases from V and 4 from J, leaving 7 bases between them. CDR3 DNA: TGTGCCAGCCGACTGTACAATGAGCAGTTCTTC. Translated, it gives CASRLYNEQFF.

The CDR3 bases are TGTGCCAGCAGCTTATTTGGGGGGAGCACTGAAGCTTTCTTT. This codes for CASSLFGGSTEAFF. The chain has TRBV7-3 and TRBJ1-1; a weak D match, TRBD1 (5 bases). V lost 2 bases and J 4 bases, leaving 11 bases between the germline ends. Germline CDR1 SGHTA, CDR2 FQGTGA. The CDR3 is made up of 14 amino acids.

V is TRBV5-1 and J is TRBJ1-1; D is possibly TRBD1 (6 bases). V was cut by 5 bases and J by 0 bases, with 17 bases left in between. Germline CDR1 reads SGHRS; CDR2 reads YFSETQ. The CDR3 spans 16 residues. The DNA of the CDR3 is TGCGCCAGCAGTGGGGGGGCCAGCGTGATGAACACTGAAGCTTTCTTT. Translated: CASSGGASVMNTEAFF. Based on the CDR3 plus reference TRBV5-1 and TRBJ1-1, the full variable domain is KAGVTQTPRYLIKTRGQQVTLSCSPISGHRSVSWYQQTPGQGLQFLFEYFSETQRNKGNFPGRFSGRQFSNSRSEMNVSTLELGDSALYLCASSGGASVMNTEAFFGQGTRLTVV.

This chain uses TRBV5-1 with TRBJ1-2; the D gene is possibly TRBD1 (6 bases). CDR3 size: 14 residues. Trimming took off 7 bases at V and 6 bases at J, with 19 bases between the two ends. Germline-derived CDR1 and CDR2 are SGHRS and YFSETQ. The DNA for the CDR3 is TGCGCCAGCCGCTCTGGGGGCGACGAGGATGGCTACACCTTC. Its protein product is CASRSGGDEDGYTF.

The rearrangement joins TRBV6-1 to TRBJ1-1; D may be TRBD1 (5 bases). CDR1 and CDR2 (germline): MNHNS, SASEGT. The CDR3 spans 17 residues. V was shortened by 4 bases and J by 1 base, with 19 bases between the two germline ends. The CDR3 DNA reads TGTGCCAGCAGTGGACGACATAGGGGTTCTTCGAACACTGAAGCTTTCTTT. It encodes CASSGRHRGSSNTEAFF.

This chain links TRBV10-3 with TRBJ2-2, with D maybe TRBD2 (5 bases). CDR3 length equals 13 residues. Germline loops: CDR1 ENHRY, CDR2 SYGVKD. V lost 5 bases to trimming and J lost 4 bases, with 8 bases between them. The CDR3 protein is CAISRGLTGELFF. For the CDR3, the DNA is TGTGCCATCAGTCGGGGTCTCACCGGGGAGCTGTTTTTT.

The chain uses TRBV6-5 and TRBJ1-2; the D gene is possibly TRBD1 (6 bases). Germline CDR1 MNHEY, CDR2 SVGAGI. V lost 2 bases and J 5 bases, leaving 18 bases between the germline ends. CDR3 size: 16 residues. CDR3 sequence (DNA): TGTGCCAGCAGTTACGGAGGCGTGGGGGCCGGGTATGGCTACACCTTC. It is translated as CASSYGGVGAGYGYTF.

The chain joins TRBV9 to TRBJ2-2; 7 positions match TRBD1. The germline gives CDR1 SGDLS, CDR2 YYNGEE. The CDR3 covers 17 residues. The ends lost 0 bases at V and 7 bases at J; junction bases unmatched: 12. The CDR3 loop reads CASSVGPRTGNGGELFF. The CDR3 nucleotides read TGTGCCAGCAGCGTAGGCCCTAGGACAGGTAACGGCGGGGAGCTGTTTTTT.

V usage is TRBV6-1 and J usage is TRBJ2-5, with D unclear. The ends were cut back, 4 bases at V and 4 bases at J, with 4 bases in the middle. CDR1 is MNHNS, CDR2 SASEGT, per germline. The CDR3 totals 11 residues. The CDR3 sequence is CASSVLETQYF. CDR3 in DNA: TGTGCCAGCAGTGTCCTAGAGACCCAGTACTTC.